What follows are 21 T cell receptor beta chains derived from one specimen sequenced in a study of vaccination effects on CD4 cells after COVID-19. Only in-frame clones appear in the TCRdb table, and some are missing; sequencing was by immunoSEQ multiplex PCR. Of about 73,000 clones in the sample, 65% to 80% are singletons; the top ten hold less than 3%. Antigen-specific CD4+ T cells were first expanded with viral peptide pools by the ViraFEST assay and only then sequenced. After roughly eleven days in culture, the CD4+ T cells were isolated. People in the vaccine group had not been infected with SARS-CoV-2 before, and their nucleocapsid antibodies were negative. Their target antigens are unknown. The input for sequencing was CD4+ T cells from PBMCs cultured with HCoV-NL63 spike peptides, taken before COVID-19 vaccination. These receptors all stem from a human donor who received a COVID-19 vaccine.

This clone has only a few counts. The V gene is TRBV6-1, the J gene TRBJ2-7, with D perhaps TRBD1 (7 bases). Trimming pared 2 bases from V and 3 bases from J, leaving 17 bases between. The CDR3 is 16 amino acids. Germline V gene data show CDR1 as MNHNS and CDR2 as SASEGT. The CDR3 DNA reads TGTGCCAGCAGTGAAAGCGGAGGGGGCGCCTTCTACGAGCAGTACGTC. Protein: CASSESGGGAFYEQYV.

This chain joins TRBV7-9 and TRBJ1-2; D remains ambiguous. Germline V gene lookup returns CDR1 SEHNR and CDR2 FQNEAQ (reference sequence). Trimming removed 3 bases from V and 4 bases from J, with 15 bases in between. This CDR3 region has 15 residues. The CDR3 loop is CASSFLGDPSYGYTF. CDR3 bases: TGTGCCAGCAGCTTCCTCGGGGATCCTAGCTATGGCTACACCTTC. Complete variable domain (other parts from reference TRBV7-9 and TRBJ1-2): DTGVSQNPRHKITKRGQNVTFRCDPISEHNRLYWYRQTLGQGPEFLTYFQNEAQLEKSRLLSDRFSAERPKGSFSTLEIQRTEQGDSAMYLCASSFLGDPSYGYTFGSGTRLTVV.

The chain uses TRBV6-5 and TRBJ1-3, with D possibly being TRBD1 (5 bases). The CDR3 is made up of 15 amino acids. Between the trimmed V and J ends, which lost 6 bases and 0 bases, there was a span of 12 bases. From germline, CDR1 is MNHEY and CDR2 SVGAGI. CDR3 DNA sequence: TGTGCCAGCAGGGGGACTACAAGCTCTGGAAACACCATATATTTT. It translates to CASRGTTSSGNTIYF.

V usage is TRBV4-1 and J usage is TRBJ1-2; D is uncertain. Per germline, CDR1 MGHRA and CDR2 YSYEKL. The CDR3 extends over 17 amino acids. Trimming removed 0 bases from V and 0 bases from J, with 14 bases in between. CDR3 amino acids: CASSQDSGSASNYGYTF. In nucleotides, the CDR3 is TGCGCCAGCAGCCAAGATTCAGGAAGCGCCTCTAACTATGGCTACACCTTC.

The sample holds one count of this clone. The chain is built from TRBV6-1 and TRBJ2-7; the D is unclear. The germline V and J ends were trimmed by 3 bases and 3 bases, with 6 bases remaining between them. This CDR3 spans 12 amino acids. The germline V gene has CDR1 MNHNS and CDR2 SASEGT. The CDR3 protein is CASSDPYYEQYV. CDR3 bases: TGTGCCAGCAGTGACCCATACTACGAGCAGTACGTC.

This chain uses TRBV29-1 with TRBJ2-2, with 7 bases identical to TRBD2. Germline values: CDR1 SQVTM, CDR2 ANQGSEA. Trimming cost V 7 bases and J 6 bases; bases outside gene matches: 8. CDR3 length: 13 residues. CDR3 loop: CSAHSGGPGELFF. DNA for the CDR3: TGCAGCGCGCACTCGGGGGGACCCGGGGAGCTGTTTTTT.

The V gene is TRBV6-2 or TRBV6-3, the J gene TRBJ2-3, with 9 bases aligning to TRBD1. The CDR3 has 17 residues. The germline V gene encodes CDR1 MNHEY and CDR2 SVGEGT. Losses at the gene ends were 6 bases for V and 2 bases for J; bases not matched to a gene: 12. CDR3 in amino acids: CASSPPGQGFATDTQYF. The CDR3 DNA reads TGTGCCAGCAGCCCTCCGGGACAGGGATTCGCCACAGATACGCAGTATTTT.

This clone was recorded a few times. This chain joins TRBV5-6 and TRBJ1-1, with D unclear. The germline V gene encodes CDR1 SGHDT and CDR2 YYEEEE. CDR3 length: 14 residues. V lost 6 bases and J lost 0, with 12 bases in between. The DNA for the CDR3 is TGTGCCAGCAACCTTCGCGAGCTGAACACTGAAGCTTTCTTT. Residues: CASNLRELNTEAFF.

CDR3 bases: TGTGCCAGCAGACTACAGGGTTCCACTGAAGCTTTCTTT. Its translation is CASRLQGSTEAFF. V and J are TRBV6-5 and TRBJ1-1; possible D gene TRBD1, 6 bases. CDR3 length: 13 residues. Looked up from germline, CDR1 is MNHEY and CDR2 is SVGAGI. Between the trimmed V and J ends, which lost 6 bases and 4 bases, there was a span of 12 bases.

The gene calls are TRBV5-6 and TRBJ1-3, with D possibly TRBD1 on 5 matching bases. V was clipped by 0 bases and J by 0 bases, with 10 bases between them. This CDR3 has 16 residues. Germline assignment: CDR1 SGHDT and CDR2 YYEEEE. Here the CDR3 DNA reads TGTGCCAGCAGCTTGGAGGCAGGGAGCTCTGGAAACACCATATATTTT. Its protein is CASSLEAGSSGNTIYF.

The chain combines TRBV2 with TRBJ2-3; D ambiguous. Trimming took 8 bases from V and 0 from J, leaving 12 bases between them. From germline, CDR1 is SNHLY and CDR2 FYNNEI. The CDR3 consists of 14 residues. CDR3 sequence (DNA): TGTGCCAGCCAAGTAGAGTCTAGCACAGATACGCAGTATTTT. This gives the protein CASQVESSTDTQYF.

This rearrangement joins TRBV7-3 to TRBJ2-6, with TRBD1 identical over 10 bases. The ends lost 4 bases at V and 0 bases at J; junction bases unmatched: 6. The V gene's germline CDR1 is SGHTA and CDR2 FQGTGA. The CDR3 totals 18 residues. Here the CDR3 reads CASSSTGGTSSGANVLTF. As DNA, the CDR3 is TGTGCCAGCAGCTCGACAGGGGGCACCTCCTCTGGGGCCAACGTCCTGACTTTC.

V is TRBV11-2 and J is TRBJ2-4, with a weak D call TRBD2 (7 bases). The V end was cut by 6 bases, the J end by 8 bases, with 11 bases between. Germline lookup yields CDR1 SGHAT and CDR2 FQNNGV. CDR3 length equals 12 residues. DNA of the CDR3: TGTGCCAGCAGTGGGGGGGCCTACATTCAGTACTTC. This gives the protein CASSGGAYIQYF.

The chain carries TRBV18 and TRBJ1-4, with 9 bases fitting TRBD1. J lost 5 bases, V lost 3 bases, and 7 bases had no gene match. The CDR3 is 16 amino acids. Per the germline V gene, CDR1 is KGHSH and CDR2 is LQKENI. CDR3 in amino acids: CASSPGQGSGNEKLFF. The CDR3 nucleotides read TGTGCCAGCTCACCGGGACAGGGATCAGGGAATGAAAAACTGTTTTTT.

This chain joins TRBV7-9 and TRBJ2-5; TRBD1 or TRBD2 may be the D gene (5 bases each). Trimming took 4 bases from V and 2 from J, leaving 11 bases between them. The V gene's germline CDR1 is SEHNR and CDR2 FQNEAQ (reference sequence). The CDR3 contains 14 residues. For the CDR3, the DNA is TGTGCCAGCAGCTGGGGGACGCCTCAAGAGACCCAGTACTTC. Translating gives CASSWGTPQETQYF.

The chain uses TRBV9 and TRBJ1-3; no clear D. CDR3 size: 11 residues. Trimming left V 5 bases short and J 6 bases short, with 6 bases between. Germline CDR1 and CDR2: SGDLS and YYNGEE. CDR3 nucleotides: TGTGCCAGCAGTCGGACAAACACCATATATTTT. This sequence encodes CASSRTNTIYF.

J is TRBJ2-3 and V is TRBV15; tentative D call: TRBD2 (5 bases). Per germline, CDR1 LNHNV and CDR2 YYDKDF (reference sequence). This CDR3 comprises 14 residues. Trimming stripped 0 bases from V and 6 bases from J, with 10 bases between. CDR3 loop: CATSRDRWTDTQYF. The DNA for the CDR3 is TGTGCCACCAGCAGAGATCGGTGGACTGATACGCAGTATTTT.

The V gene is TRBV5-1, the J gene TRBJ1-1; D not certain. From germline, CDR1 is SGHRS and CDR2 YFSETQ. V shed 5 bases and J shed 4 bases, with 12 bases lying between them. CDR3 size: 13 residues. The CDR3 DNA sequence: TGCGCCAGCAGGGGCAGATTGAGCACTGAAGCTTTCTTT. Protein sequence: CASRGRLSTEAFF.

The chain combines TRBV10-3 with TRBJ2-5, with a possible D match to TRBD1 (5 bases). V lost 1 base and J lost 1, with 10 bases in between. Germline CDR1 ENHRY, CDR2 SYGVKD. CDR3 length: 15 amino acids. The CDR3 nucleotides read TGTGCCATCAGTGAGTTAGGGGAACCCCAAGAGACCCAGTACTTC. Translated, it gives CAISELGEPQETQYF.

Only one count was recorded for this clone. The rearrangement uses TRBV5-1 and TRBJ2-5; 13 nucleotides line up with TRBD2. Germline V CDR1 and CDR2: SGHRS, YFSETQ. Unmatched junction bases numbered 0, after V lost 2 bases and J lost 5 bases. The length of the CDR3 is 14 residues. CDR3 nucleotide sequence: TGCGCCAGCAGCTTACTAGCGGGGGGGGAGACCCAGTACTTC. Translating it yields CASSLLAGGETQYF.

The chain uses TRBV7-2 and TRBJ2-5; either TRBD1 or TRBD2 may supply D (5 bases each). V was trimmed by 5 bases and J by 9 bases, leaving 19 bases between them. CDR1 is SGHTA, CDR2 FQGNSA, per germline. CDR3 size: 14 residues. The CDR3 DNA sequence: TGTGCCAGCAGCCCTCTAGGGACCCCAGGGTCCCAGTACTTC. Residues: CASSPLGTPGSQYF.